Below, 18 T cell receptor beta chains from the same sample are listed, as sequenced in a study of blood T cell repertoires in COVID-19. Clones were read by immunoSEQ multiplex PCR, and TCRdb kept only the in-frame ones, dropping some. The table includes about 67,000 clones, approximately 88% detected once. Sequenced: peripheral blood. The origin of the receptors is a woman of 80 years or more with acute or convalescent COVID-19.

The chain carries TRBV5-4 and TRBJ2-7; 10 bases are a match to TRBD2. The CDR3 length is 16 residues. Losses at the gene ends were 4 bases for V and 3 bases for J; bases not matched to a gene: 10. The germline V gene encodes CDR1 SGHNT and CDR2 YYREEE (reference sequence). For the CDR3, the DNA is TGTGCCAGCAGCCCGGACTTAGCGGGGGGAAGCTACGAGCAGTACTTC. This codes for CASSPDLAGGSYEQYF.

The gene calls are TRBV24-1 and TRBJ2-7; 12 bases are a match to TRBD1. Germline values: CDR1 KGHDR, CDR2 SFDVKD. V gave up 3 bases and J gave up 6 bases; unmatched junction bases: 5. The CDR3 has 15 residues. The CDR3 DNA follows: TGTGCCACCAGTGATCCGGGACAGGGGGCGTTCGAGCAGTACTTC. Translation: CATSDPGQGAFEQYF.

CDR3 DNA: TGCGCCAGCAGCCAACCCGGTTTTCAGCCCCAGCATTTT. Its protein product is CASSQPGFQPQHF. The chain has TRBV4-1 and TRBJ1-5, with D uncertain. Trimming stripped 2 bases from V and 6 bases from J, with 8 bases between. CDR1 is MGHRA and CDR2 is YSYEKL in the germline V gene. CDR3 length equals 13 residues.

The gene calls are TRBV11-3 and TRBJ2-3; unclear D gene. Germline V CDR1 and CDR2: SGHNT, YENEEA. Trimming took 4 bases from V and 3 from J, leaving 8 bases between them. CDR3 length equals 13 residues. CDR3 DNA sequence: TGTGCCAGCAGCTCCCCGAGGACAGATACGCAGTATTTT. Amino acid sequence: CASSSPRTDTQYF.

The chain joins TRBV7-9 to TRBJ1-5, with unresolved D. This CDR3 has 13 amino acids. Germline V gives CDR1 SEHNR, CDR2 FQNEAQ (reference sequence). Trimming removed 5 bases from V and 6 bases from J, with 11 bases in between. The CDR3 reads CASSETGFQPQHF. CDR3 DNA: TGTGCCAGCAGCGAGACGGGTTTTCAGCCCCAGCATTTT.

The chain couples TRBV19 to TRBJ1-1; TRBD1 is a possible D gene (5 bases). This CDR3 region has 16 residues. Looked up from germline, CDR1 is LNHDA and CDR2 is SQIVND (reference sequence). V shed 7 bases and J shed 5 bases, with 23 bases lying between them. CDR3 residues: CASTLVGGLGKTEAFF. CDR3 DNA: TGTGCCAGTACCCTGGTCGGGGGACTAGGTAAAACTGAAGCTTTCTTT.

This chain links TRBV5-1 with TRBJ2-2, with a possible D match to TRBD1 (5 bases). The germline V gene encodes CDR1 SGHRS and CDR2 YFSETQ. Between the trimmed V and J ends, which lost 2 bases and 1 base, there was a span of 12 bases. This CDR3 has 16 residues. The CDR3 coding sequence is TGCGCCAGCAGCTTAAGGGGTCAGGGGAACACCGGGGAGCTGTTTTTT. Translated: CASSLRGQGNTGELFF.

The chain links TRBV27 to TRBJ2-1; 9 bases are shared with TRBD1. Germline lookup yields CDR1 MNHEY and CDR2 SMNVEV (reference sequence). V gave up 2 bases and J gave up 2 bases; unmatched junction bases: 1. The CDR3 consists of 15 residues. CDR3 nucleotides: TGTGCCAGCAGTTTACGGACAGGGGCCTACAATGAGCAGTTCTTC. The encoded protein is CASSLRTGAYNEQFF.

CDR3 DNA sequence: TGTGCCAGCAGTGAAGACAGGTTACGCTCTGGGGCCAACGTCCTGACTTTC. Translating it yields CASSEDRLRSGANVLTF. The chain recombines TRBV2 with TRBJ2-6; maybe TRBD1 (5 bases). Germline CDR1 and CDR2: SNHLY and FYNNEI. Trimming cost V 1 base and J 0 bases, with 10 bases left between them. The CDR3 totals 17 residues.

The V gene is TRBV6-4, the J gene TRBJ1-1; D perhaps matches TRBD1 (6 bases). Looked up from germline, CDR1 is MRHNA and CDR2 is SNTAGT. Trimming shortened V by 6 bases and J by 4 bases, and 12 bases separated the two germline ends. This CDR3 has 13 residues. CDR3 bases: TGTGCCAGCAGCCAACAGGGAAGCACTGAAGCTTTCTTT. Protein: CASSQQGSTEAFF.

The chain couples TRBV3-1 (or the pseudogene TRBV3-2) to TRBJ2-4; 8 bases are shared with TRBD2. This CDR3 is 16 amino acids long. V shed 3 bases and J 0 bases; nucleotides not matched to a gene: 4. Germline-derived CDR1 and CDR2 are LGHDT and YNNKEL (reference sequence). The CDR3 nucleotides read TGTGCCAGCAGCCACGCGGGAGGTCTAGCCAAAAACATTCAGTACTTC. This gives the protein CASSHAGGLAKNIQYF.

The chain links TRBV28 to TRBJ2-7, with TRBD1 identical over 9 bases. The CDR3 has 15 amino acids. V was clipped by 5 bases and J by 2 bases; unmatched bases: 7. Germline assignment: CDR1 MDHEN and CDR2 SYDVKM. The CDR3 loop is CASSPPGQGTYEQYF. CDR3 nucleotide sequence: TGTGCCAGCAGTCCCCCGGGACAGGGAACCTACGAGCAGTACTTC.

The chain's CDR3 is CASSPGQGANYGYTF. The CDR3 DNA is TGTGCCAGTAGTCCGGGACAGGGGGCGAACTATGGCTACACCTTC. V and J are TRBV19 and TRBJ1-2; 12 bases agree with TRBD1. Germline V gives CDR1 LNHDA, CDR2 SQIVND (reference sequence). The length of the CDR3 is 15 residues. V dropped 5 bases and J dropped 2; count of bases not matched to a gene: 3.

The chain recombines TRBV5-1 with TRBJ2-3; 8 bases fit TRBD1. V was pared by 5 bases and J by 3 bases, with 5 bases of the junction left unmatched. The CDR3 spans 14 residues. Germline V gives CDR1 SGHRS, CDR2 YFSETQ. The CDR3 reads CASRRDRSTDTQYF. The CDR3 bases are TGCGCCAGCAGGAGGGACAGGTCGACAGATACGCAGTATTTT.

V and J are TRBV5-1 and TRBJ2-7, with 8 bases aligning to TRBD2. The CDR3 length is 12 residues. Trimming took 2 bases from V and 6 from J; bases not matched to a gene: 1. The germline gives CDR1 SGHRS, CDR2 YFSETQ. The CDR3 DNA reads as TGCGCCAGCAGCTTCGGGGGGGCCGAGCAGTACTTC. Protein: CASSFGGAEQYF.

The V gene is TRBV10-3, the J gene TRBJ1-1, with D perhaps matching TRBD1 (5 bases). The CDR3 is made up of 17 amino acids. The germline CDR1 and CDR2 sequences are ENHRY and SYGVKD. Between the trimmed V and J ends, which lost 6 bases and 0 bases, there was a span of 20 bases. DNA of the CDR3: TGTGCCATCAGAAAAGGGGAGGGAAAAAGGTTGAACACTGAAGCTTTCTTT. As protein: CAIRKGEGKRLNTEAFF.

V is TRBV24-1 and J is TRBJ2-5, with no clear D. There are 14 residues in the CDR3. CDR1 is KGHDR and CDR2 is SFDVKD in the germline V gene. Trimming left V 2 bases short and J 1 base short, with 7 bases between. CDR3 sequence reads: CATSDYFTQETQYF. The CDR3 DNA sequence: TGTGCCACCAGTGATTACTTTACCCAAGAGACCCAGTACTTC.

The chain couples TRBV6-2 or TRBV6-3 to TRBJ1-2; 7 bases line up with TRBD1. J gave up 3 bases and V 5 bases, and 6 bases lay outside the gene matches. This CDR3 region has 14 residues. The germline V gene has CDR1 MNHEY and CDR2 SVGEGT. CDR3 nucleotides: TGTGCCAGCAGTACCCGGGACAGCTACTATGGCTACACCTTC. Residues: CASSTRDSYYGYTF.